The 20 T cell receptor beta chains below come from one sample, sequenced in a study of blood T cell repertoires in COVID-19. Some clones are missing from TCRdb's copy, which holds only in-frame ones; the method was immunoSEQ multiplex PCR. The sample has around 56,000 clones, over 75% seen once. Material: peripheral blood. Source of these receptors: a man in his 60s with acute or convalescent COVID-19.

CDR3 sequence reads: CASSRHSGGEETQYF. The CDR3 bases are TGTGCCAGCAGTAGACATAGCGGGGGGGAAGAGACCCAGTACTTC. The V and J genes are TRBV6-2 or TRBV6-3 and TRBJ2-5, with 11 bases identical to TRBD2. Germline values: CDR1 MNHEY, CDR2 SVGEGT. The CDR3 length is 15 residues. V lost 5 bases and J lost 3; bases outside the gene matches: 5.

The genes are TRBV3-1 (or the pseudogene TRBV3-2) and TRBJ1-5; the match to TRBD1 covers 8 bases. Germline CDR1 LGHDT, CDR2 YNNKEL (reference sequence). The junction had 9 bases not matched to a gene; V was cut back by 0 bases and J by 11 bases. The CDR3 runs 15 residues. The CDR3 sequence: CASSQEAGQGSTQHF. CDR3 coding DNA: TGTGCCAGCAGCCAAGAAGCAGGACAGGGCAGTACCCAGCATTTT.

The chain has TRBV2 and TRBJ2-1, with D perhaps matching TRBD2 (6 bases). This CDR3 is built from 17 residues. Germline values: CDR1 SNHLY, CDR2 FYNNEI. The V end was cut by 6 bases, the J end by 11 bases, with 29 bases between. The CDR3: CASRGIRRDSGTFKQFF. The CDR3 nucleotides are TGTGCCAGCAGGGGGATTAGGCGGGACTCCGGCACATTTAAGCAGTTCTTC.

V and J are TRBV7-8 and TRBJ2-7, with 7 bases identical to TRBD1. V was pared by 6 bases and J by 2 bases, with 4 bases of the junction left unmatched. Germline CDR1 SGHVS, CDR2 FQNEAQ. The CDR3 contains 13 residues. Written as DNA, the CDR3 is TGTGCCAGCAGGCTACAGGGGACCTACGAGCAGTACTTC. It is translated as CASRLQGTYEQYF.

This clone is a singleton in its sample. The chain employs TRBV3-1 (or the pseudogene TRBV3-2) and TRBJ2-5; 8 bases line up with TRBD1. CDR3 length: 16 amino acids. Germline V gene lookup returns CDR1 LGHDT and CDR2 YNNKEL (reference sequence). V dropped 0 bases and J dropped 4; count of bases not matched to a gene: 7. CDR3 residues: CASSQDIGQGGETQYF. The CDR3 bases are TGTGCCAGCAGCCAAGATATAGGACAGGGTGGAGAGACCCAGTACTTC.

The V call is TRBV5-1, the J call TRBJ1-5, with a possible D match to TRBD1 (5 bases). V was trimmed by 2 bases and J by 0 bases, leaving 9 bases between them. CDR1 SGHRS and CDR2 YFSETQ come from the germline V gene. This CDR3 comprises 15 residues. The CDR3 loop reads CASSLEGDSNQPQHF. The DNA of the CDR3 is TGCGCCAGCAGCTTAGAAGGGGATAGCAATCAGCCCCAGCATTTT.

This chain uses TRBV30 with TRBJ1-6; possibly TRBD1 for D (6 bases). Germline V gene data show CDR1 as GTSNPN and CDR2 as SVGIG (reference sequence). Trimming cost V 2 bases and J 5 bases, with 13 bases left between them. The length of the CDR3 is 15 residues. CDR3 nucleotides: TGTGCCTGGAGTCAGGGGAGAGGGAATAATTCACCCCTCCACTTT. It yields the protein CAWSQGRGNNSPLHF. The variable domain in full, completed from reference TRBV30 and TRBJ1-6, reads SQTIHQWPATLVQPVGSPLSLECTVEGTSNPNLYWYRQAAGRGLQLLFYSVGIGQISSEVPQNLSASRPQDRQFILSSKKLLLSDSGFYLCAWSQGRGNNSPLHFGNGTRLTVT.

The chain links TRBV19 to TRBJ2-1; possibly TRBD1 for D (6 bases). Germline CDR1 and CDR2: LNHDA and SQIVND (reference sequence). This CDR3 has 18 residues. V shed 4 bases and J shed 4 bases, with 23 bases lying between them. The CDR3 coding sequence is TGTGCCAGTAGTAGAAAAACCGCAAGGACAGCCCCGTACAATGAGCAGTTCTTC. The encoded protein is CASSRKTARTAPYNEQFF.

The CDR3 sequence: CASSFPGQGYGYTF. Here the CDR3 DNA reads TGTGCCAGCAGTTTCCCGGGCCAGGGCTATGGCTACACCTTC. The chain has TRBV6-2 or TRBV6-3 and TRBJ1-2; the D gene is possibly TRBD1 (5 bases). This CDR3 region has 14 residues. Germline V lookup: CDR1 MNHEY, CDR2 SVGEGT. Trimming left V 4 bases short and J 4 bases short, with 13 bases between.

The chain carries TRBV30 and TRBJ1-5; D gene unclear. This CDR3 comprises 15 residues. V dropped 4 bases and J dropped 4 bases, with 17 bases sitting between them. Per the germline V gene, CDR1 is GTSNPN and CDR2 is SVGIG (reference sequence). CDR3 DNA sequence: TGTGCCTGGAATAGAGGCGGGAAACTTAATCAGCCCCAGCATTTT. This sequence encodes CAWNRGGKLNQPQHF.

The chain links TRBV18 to TRBJ2-4; TRBD1 matches 7 bases. From germline, CDR1 is KGHSH and CDR2 LQKENI. CDR3 length equals 16 residues. The ends lost 4 bases at V and 0 bases at J; junction bases unmatched: 6. The CDR3 DNA follows: TGTGCCAGCTCACTATCGACAGGGCTAGCCAAAAACATTCAGTACTTC. Its translation: CASSLSTGLAKNIQYF.

V and J are TRBV28 and TRBJ1-4, with 8 bases identical to TRBD1. Germline V gene data show CDR1 as MDHEN and CDR2 as SYDVKM. The CDR3 is made up of 15 amino acids. V lost 6 bases and J lost 3; bases outside the gene matches: 6. This CDR3 reads CASRPQGAANEKLFF. In DNA, the CDR3 is TGTGCCAGCAGACCCCAGGGGGCGGCTAATGAAAAACTGTTTTTT.

This clone was found once. V gene TRBV7-9 combines with J gene TRBJ2-5; no clear D gene. The CDR3 runs 11 residues. Germline V CDR1 and CDR2: SEHNR, FQNEAQ (reference sequence). V dropped 5 bases and J dropped 3 bases, with 4 bases sitting between them. The chain's CDR3 is CASSAKETQYF. In DNA form, the CDR3 reads TGTGCCAGCAGCGCTAAAGAGACCCAGTACTTC.

The gene calls are TRBV7-2 and TRBJ2-5, with D tentatively TRBD2 (6 bases). The length of the CDR3 is 16 residues. Per the germline V gene, CDR1 is SGHTA and CDR2 is FQGNSA. V gave up 6 bases and J gave up 1 base, with 18 bases separating them. The CDR3, as DNA: TGTGCCAGCAGTCTTTTTAGTGGGGGGAGCCAAGAGACCCAGTACTTC. Translation: CASSLFSGGSQETQYF.

This clone counts as medium-sized (0.01 to 0.1%). V gene TRBV5-1 combines with J gene TRBJ2-3; TRBD1 is a possible D gene (6 bases). Trimming stripped 2 bases from V and 2 bases from J, with 12 bases between. This CDR3 comprises 15 residues. From germline, CDR1 is SGHRS and CDR2 YFSETQ. CDR3 in amino acids: CASSFEQGYTDTQYF. CDR3 sequence (DNA): TGCGCCAGCAGCTTCGAACAGGGCTACACAGATACGCAGTATTTT.

J is TRBJ2-2 and V is TRBV5-4; possibly TRBD2 for D (5 bases). Germline V gene data show CDR1 as SGHNT and CDR2 as YYREEE (reference sequence). V lost 4 bases and J 2 bases, leaving 15 bases between the germline ends. The CDR3 totals 16 residues. In DNA form, the CDR3 reads TGTGCCAGCAGCCCGGTACTAGTACCAAACACCGGGGAGCTGTTTTTT. Protein product: CASSPVLVPNTGELFF.

The V call is TRBV6-6, the J call TRBJ1-2, with TRBD1 matching 8 bases. In germline, CDR1 is MNHNY, CDR2 SVGAGI (reference sequence). CDR3 length equals 13 residues. V shed 6 bases and J 3 bases; nucleotides not matched to a gene: 3. This CDR3 reads CASSRGQDYGYTF. The CDR3 DNA follows: TGTGCCAGCAGCCGGGGACAGGACTATGGCTACACCTTC.

The rearrangement uses TRBV3-1 (or the pseudogene TRBV3-2) and TRBJ2-3; D is undetermined. Trimming removed 3 bases from V and 4 bases from J, with 14 bases in between. This CDR3 has 15 amino acids. Looked up from germline, CDR1 is LGHDT and CDR2 is YNNKEL (reference sequence). The CDR3 here is CASSHPRPRSDTQYF. In nucleotides, the CDR3 is TGTGCCAGCAGCCATCCTCGGCCGCGGTCAGATACGCAGTATTTT.

The chain is built from TRBV18 and TRBJ2-1; 12 bases fit TRBD2. With V trimmed by 3 bases and J by 7 bases, 7 bases remained unmatched. CDR3 size: 16 residues. Germline CDR1 reads KGHSH; CDR2 reads LQKENI. The CDR3 protein is CASSPVFTSGGNEQFF. Here the CDR3 DNA reads TGTGCCAGCTCACCGGTGTTTACTAGCGGGGGGAATGAGCAGTTCTTC. The full variable domain, with the rest looked up from reference TRBV18 and TRBJ2-1, is NAGVMQNPRHLVRRRGQEARLRCSPMKGHSHVYWYRQLPEEGLKFMVYLQKENIIDESGMPKERFSAEFPKEGPSILRIQQVVRGDSAAYFCASSPVFTSGGNEQFFGPGTRLTVL.

The DNA of the CDR3 is TGTGCCAGCAGTGGGACAGTTTTGAGCTCTGGAAACACCATATATTTT. Translation: CASSGTVLSSGNTIYF. V gene TRBV2 combines with J gene TRBJ1-3, with a possible D match to TRBD1 (6 bases). Trimming shortened V by 4 bases and J by 0 bases, and 13 bases separated the two germline ends. The CDR3 has 16 residues. From germline, CDR1 is SNHLY and CDR2 FYNNEI.